The 26 T cell receptor beta chains listed next were all sequenced from one sample in a study of PD-1 blockade in classical Hodgkin lymphoma. As to time point: cycle 4 day 1 (C4D1), after 5 to 7 weeks of nivolumab. Brentuximab vedotin exposure varied, and every patient relapsed after autologous stem cell transplantation. Sequencing was performed with immunoSEQ multiplex PCR; in TCRdb, only in-frame clones are kept and a portion is missing. The sample lists about 51,000 clones; 60% to 80% were seen once. The sample in question was peripheral blood mononuclear cells (PBMCs), obtained before the fourth cycle of nivolumab. The receptors derive from a human donor with classical Hodgkin lymphoma.

V is TRBV19 and J is TRBJ2-2; 10 bases align to TRBD1. Trimming cost V 7 bases and J 3 bases; bases outside gene matches: 11. CDR1 and CDR2 from the germline V gene are LNHDA and SQIVND (reference sequence). This CDR3 spans 17 amino acids. CDR3 in amino acids: CASTFSPGTGDTGELFF. In DNA, the CDR3 is TGTGCCAGTACCTTTTCTCCCGGGACAGGGGACACCGGGGAGCTGTTTTTT.

This chain joins TRBV7-2 and TRBJ2-1; D perhaps matches TRBD1 (5 bases). Trimming removed 2 bases at V and 8 bases at J, with 16 bases between. Germline loops: CDR1 SGHTA, CDR2 FQGNSA. The CDR3 sequence is 15 residues long. This chain's CDR3 is CASSLWGQEGYEQFF. The CDR3 coding sequence is TGTGCCAGCAGCTTATGGGGCCAAGAAGGCTATGAGCAGTTCTTC.

CDR3 protein: CASIPRRTWNTEAFF. CDR3 sequence (DNA): TGTGCCAGCATACCCCGGAGGACCTGGAACACTGAAGCTTTCTTT. The chain combines TRBV28 with TRBJ1-1, with D unresolved. The CDR3 sequence is 15 residues long. The germline V gene encodes CDR1 MDHEN and CDR2 SYDVKM. Trimming cost V 7 bases and J 1 base, with 16 bases left between them.

V usage is TRBV2 and J usage is TRBJ2-5; 8 bases map to TRBD1. Per the germline V gene, CDR1 is SNHLY and CDR2 is FYNNEI. This CDR3 contains 13 residues. Trimming at V came to 5 bases and at J to 5 bases, leaving 4 bases not matched to a gene. This CDR3 reads CASSQGAKETQYF. The DNA for the CDR3 is TGTGCCAGCAGTCAGGGGGCAAAGGAGACCCAGTACTTC. Variable domain in full (rest from reference TRBV2 and TRBJ2-5): EPEVTQTPSHQVTQMGQEVILRCVPISNHLYFYWYRQILGQKVEFLVSFYNNEISEKSEIFDDQFSVERPDGSNFTLKIRSTKLEDSAMYFCASSQGAKETQYFGPGTRLLVL.

V gene TRBV6-5 combines with J gene TRBJ2-5; no firm D call. CDR1 is MNHEY, CDR2 SVGAGI, per germline. The V end lost 5 bases, the J end lost 9 bases, and 13 bases lay between the germline ends. This CDR3 is 12 amino acids long. CDR3 sequence reads: CASSPTPGSQYF. For the CDR3, the DNA is TGTGCCAGCAGTCCTACGCCTGGGTCCCAGTACTTC.

This clone is medium-sized in the sample. The genes are TRBV7-9 and TRBJ2-4, with D unclear. The CDR3 spans 16 residues. V was cut by 1 base and J by 6 bases, with 16 bases left in between. The germline V gene encodes CDR1 SEHNR and CDR2 FQNEAQ (reference sequence). CDR3 in amino acids: CASSLDIRQLGNIQYF. DNA for the CDR3: TGTGCCAGCAGCTTAGACATTCGGCAGTTGGGAAACATTCAGTACTTC.

This chain uses TRBV9 with TRBJ2-5, with 15 nucleotides matching TRBD2. This CDR3 has 16 residues. CDR1 and CDR2 (germline): SGDLS, YYNGEE. J was trimmed by 5 bases and V by 3 bases; bases with no gene match: 5. The CDR3 region is CASSEGTSGRWETQYF. In DNA, the CDR3 is TGTGCCAGCAGCGAAGGGACTAGCGGGAGGTGGGAGACCCAGTACTTC.

This clone was counted once. The V call is TRBV14, the J call TRBJ1-3; the D gene is possibly TRBD1 (5 bases). From germline, CDR1 is SGHDN and CDR2 FVKESK. V lost 0 bases, J lost 5 bases, and 11 bases lay in between. The CDR3 totals 15 residues. The CDR3 reads CASSQDLRERNTIYF. The CDR3 nucleotides read TGTGCCAGCAGCCAAGACCTCAGGGAAAGAAACACCATATATTTT.

Only one count was recorded for this clone. V gene TRBV7-6 combines with J gene TRBJ2-2, with 10 bases matching TRBD1. V gave up 1 base and J gave up 5 bases; unmatched junction bases: 7. Per the germline V gene, CDR1 is SGHVS and CDR2 is FNYEAQ. There are 17 residues in the CDR3. The CDR3 sequence is CASSLGVGQGKTGELFF. The CDR3 DNA reads TGTGCCAGCAGCTTAGGTGTGGGACAGGGGAAAACCGGGGAGCTGTTTTTT.

V is TRBV5-1 and J is TRBJ2-5; 7 nucleotides agree with TRBD1. V gave up 4 bases and J gave up 1 base; unmatched junction bases: 4. Germline CDR1 reads SGHRS; CDR2 reads YFSETQ. This CDR3 is built from 14 residues. The CDR3 here is CASSITGVQETQYF. In DNA form, the CDR3 reads TGCGCCAGCAGCATCACAGGGGTCCAAGAGACCCAGTACTTC.

The J gene is TRBJ1-1, the V gene TRBV19; D remains unclear. CDR1 is LNHDA and CDR2 is SQIVND in the germline V gene (reference sequence). The CDR3 is 14 amino acids. The V end lost 7 bases, the J end lost 2 bases, and 14 bases lay between the germline ends. The CDR3 reads CASTPGGRNTEAFF. The CDR3 nucleotides read TGTGCCAGTACCCCCGGAGGACGAAACACTGAAGCTTTCTTT.

This clone was counted between two and nine times. The rearrangement joins TRBV7-2 to TRBJ1-5, with no clear D. CDR1 and CDR2 from the germline V gene are SGHTA and FQGNSA. Trimming pared 5 bases from V and 10 bases from J, leaving 12 bases between. CDR3 length: 12 amino acids. In nucleotides, the CDR3 is TGTGCCAGCAGCCTTGACGGCCCACCCCAGCATTTT. It encodes CASSLDGPPQHF.

The V call is TRBV5-1, the J call TRBJ2-3, with 8 nucleotides matching TRBD2. Germline V lookup: CDR1 SGHRS, CDR2 YFSETQ. The CDR3 extends over 17 amino acids. J lost 0 bases, V lost 3 bases, and 9 bases had no gene match. CDR3: CASSYSGLGESTDTQYF. The DNA of the CDR3 is TGCGCCAGCAGCTATTCGGGACTAGGAGAAAGCACAGATACGCAGTATTTT. Based on the CDR3 plus reference TRBV5-1 and TRBJ2-3, the full variable domain is KAGVTQTPRYLIKTRGQQVTLSCSPISGHRSVSWYQQTPGQGLQFLFEYFSETQRNKGNFPGRFSGRQFSNSRSEMNVSTLELGDSALYLCASSYSGLGESTDTQYFGPGTRLTVL.

The chain couples TRBV2 to TRBJ1-5, with unresolved D. The CDR3 contains 12 residues. Deletions cut 8 bases from V and 7 bases from J, with 12 bases between. In germline, CDR1 is SNHLY, CDR2 FYNNEI. The CDR3 nucleotides read TGTGCCAGCGAAAGTACCGGACAGCCCCAGCATTTT. Translated, it gives CASESTGQPQHF.

This chain joins TRBV28 and TRBJ1-5, with D possibly being TRBD1 (5 bases). The CDR3 contains 16 residues. V lost 1 base and J 0 bases, leaving 10 bases between the germline ends. CDR1 is MDHEN, CDR2 SYDVKM, per germline. CDR3 amino acids: CASSLFVRVSNQPQHF. In DNA form, the CDR3 reads TGTGCCAGCAGTTTATTCGTCAGGGTTAGCAATCAGCCCCAGCATTTT.

This chain uses TRBV21-1 with TRBJ1-1. TRBV21-1 is marked as a pseudogene. This CDR3 has 10 residues. The CDR3 coding sequence is TGTGCCAGCCGAGGGTCTGAAGCTTTCTTT. It specifies CASRGSEAFF.

The chain joins TRBV12-1 to TRBJ2-5; TRBD2 is the table's D call, not checked against the DNA. TRBV12-1 represents a pseudogene. This CDR3 is 17 amino acids long. The CDR3 region is CASSFGLPGGGQETQYF. In DNA, the CDR3 is TGTGCCAGCAGCTTTGGGTTGCCGGGCGGGGGCCAAGAGACCCAGTACTTC.

This clone showed up just a few times. The gene calls are TRBV6-1 and TRBJ1-2; D may be TRBD1 (6 bases). CDR1 MNHNS and CDR2 SASEGT come from the germline V gene. The CDR3 contains 13 residues. The V end was cut by 6 bases, the J end by 7 bases, with 15 bases between. The chain's CDR3 is CASSNREGGGYTF. For the CDR3, the DNA is TGTGCCAGCAGCAACAGGGAGGGCGGTGGCTACACCTTC.

The gene calls are TRBV5-4 and TRBJ2-1; 10 nucleotides match TRBD2. The CDR3 consists of 18 residues. Looked up from germline, CDR1 is SGHNT and CDR2 is YYREEE (reference sequence). Losses at the gene ends were 2 bases for V and 5 bases for J; bases not matched to a gene: 13. The CDR3 nucleotides are TGTGCCAGCAGCTTCCTGACCGGGACTAGCGCCACTAACAATGAGCAGTTCTTC. Protein product: CASSFLTGTSATNNEQFF.

This sequence joins TRBV6-1 and TRBJ2-7; no reliable D call. The CDR3 totals 8 residues. Trimming removed 8 bases from V and 6 bases from J, with 2 bases in between. The germline gives CDR1 MNHNS, CDR2 SASEGT. CDR3 coding DNA: TGTGCCAGCGGCGAGCAGTACTTC. As protein: CASGEQYF.

This rearrangement joins TRBV10-3 to TRBJ2-7; D possibly corresponds to TRBD1 (6 bases). Germline V lookup: CDR1 ENHRY, CDR2 SYGVKD. There are 15 residues in the CDR3. Deletions cut 3 bases from V and 0 bases from J, with 12 bases between. The DNA of the CDR3 is TGTGCCATCAGTGAAGAACGACAGGCCTCCTACGAGCAGTACTTC. This translates into CAISEERQASYEQYF.

V and J are TRBV11-3 and TRBJ2-7; D may match TRBD1 or TRBD2 (5 bases each). Per germline, CDR1 SGHNT and CDR2 YENEEA. This CDR3 comprises 13 residues. The ends were cut back, 5 bases at V and 5 bases at J, with 13 bases in the middle. CDR3 residues: CASSPRDGDEQYF. The CDR3 DNA reads TGTGCCAGCAGCCCCCGGGACGGGGACGAGCAGTACTTC.

The chain links TRBV21-1 to TRBJ2-7; TRBD1, the D gene given by the table, was not confirmed from the DNA. TRBV21-1 is a known pseudogene. CDR3 length: 13 residues. The CDR3 nucleotides are TGTGCCAGCAGCATCCGGGACAGGACAGAGCAGTACTTC. As protein: CASSIRDRTEQYF.

In its sample, this clone ranks as medium-sized. V gene TRBV19 combines with J gene TRBJ2-7; TRBD1 aligns across 11 bases. V dropped 10 bases and J dropped 2; count of bases not matched to a gene: 10. The CDR3 extends over 15 amino acids. Germline V gives CDR1 LNHDA, CDR2 SQIVND (reference sequence). The CDR3 bases are TGTGCCACCCTTGCAGGACAGGGGGCAACCTACGAGCAGTACTTC. It translates to CATLAGQGATYEQYF.

The chain joins TRBV7-2 to TRBJ1-1; TRBD1 might be the D (6 bases). V gave up 3 bases and J gave up 7 bases, with 18 bases separating them. Germline V lookup: CDR1 SGHTA, CDR2 FQGNSA. There are 15 residues in the CDR3. CDR3 protein: CASSFGRRQVGEAFF. The CDR3 DNA is TGTGCCAGCAGCTTTGGTCGGAGACAGGTCGGTGAAGCTTTCTTT.

The chain has TRBV27 and TRBJ2-5; D is uncertain. V was trimmed by 8 bases and J by 0 bases, leaving 13 bases between them. The CDR3 consists of 14 residues. The germline V gene has CDR1 MNHEY and CDR2 SMNVEV (reference sequence). CDR3 nucleotide sequence: TGTGCCAGCTCCTGGGCACGGAACCAAGAGACCCAGTACTTC. Amino acid sequence: CASSWARNQETQYF.